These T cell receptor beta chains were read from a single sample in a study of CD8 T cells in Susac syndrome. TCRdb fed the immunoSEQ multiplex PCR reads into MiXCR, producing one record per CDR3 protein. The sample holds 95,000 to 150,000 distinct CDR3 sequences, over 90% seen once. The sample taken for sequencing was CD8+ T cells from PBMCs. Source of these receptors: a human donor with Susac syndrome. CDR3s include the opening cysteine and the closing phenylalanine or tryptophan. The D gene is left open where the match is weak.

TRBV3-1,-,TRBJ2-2,CASSLSSSGELFF
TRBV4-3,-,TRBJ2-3,CASSQDQGTDTQYF
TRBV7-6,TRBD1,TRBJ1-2,CASSLGTGHGYTF
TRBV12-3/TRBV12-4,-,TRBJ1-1,CASSETAEAFF
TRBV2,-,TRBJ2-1,CASSEERVQFF
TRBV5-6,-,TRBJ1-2,CASSIQTGSYGYTF
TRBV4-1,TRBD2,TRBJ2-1,CASSQVPSGGAGSYNEQFF
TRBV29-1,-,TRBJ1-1,CSVGGGRFGTEAFF
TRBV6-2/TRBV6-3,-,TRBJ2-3,CASSFRVSDTQYF
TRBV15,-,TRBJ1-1,CATSRGKGVVTEAFF
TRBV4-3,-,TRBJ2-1,CASSQDPQAHKGRVEQFF
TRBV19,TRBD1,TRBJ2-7,CASSSPGQDAYEQYF
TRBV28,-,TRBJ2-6,CASSGRQDFSSGANVLTF
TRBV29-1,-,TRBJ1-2,CSVEIGELYGYTF
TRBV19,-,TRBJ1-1,CASSLQREWASEAFF
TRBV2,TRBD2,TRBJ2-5,CASSGLVLPTQYF
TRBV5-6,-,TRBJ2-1,CASSPGSIEQFF
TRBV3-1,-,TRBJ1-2,CASSQDTSWGYGYTF
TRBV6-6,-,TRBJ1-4,CASSYTSEKLFF
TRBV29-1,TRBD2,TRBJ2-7,CSVVGLAGGSYEQYF
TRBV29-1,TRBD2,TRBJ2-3,CSVDGLAGGPRTDTQYF
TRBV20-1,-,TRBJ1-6,CSARDSGNPQMNSPLHF
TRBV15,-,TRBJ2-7,CATSRDFYEQYF
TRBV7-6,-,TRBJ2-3,CASSRRDSLTDTQYF
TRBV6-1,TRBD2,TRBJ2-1,CASRVPAGSFNEQFF
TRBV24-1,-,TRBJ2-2,CATSAAGHTGELFF
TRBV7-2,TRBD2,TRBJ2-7,CASSATSGVAYEQYF
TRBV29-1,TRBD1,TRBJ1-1,CSVGGDRADTEAFF
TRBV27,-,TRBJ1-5,CASSFGVDSNQPQHF
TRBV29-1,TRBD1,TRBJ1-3,CSVETGTAPQGSGNTIYF
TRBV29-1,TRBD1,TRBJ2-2,CSVEWSTGMTGELFF
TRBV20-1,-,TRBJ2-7,CSARGRHSYEQYF
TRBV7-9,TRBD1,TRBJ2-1,CASRRDRDNEQFF
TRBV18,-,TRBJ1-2,CASSFRDLNYGYTF
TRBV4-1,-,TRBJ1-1,CASSQLTGGDTEAFF
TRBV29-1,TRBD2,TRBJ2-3,CSVDGLAGTYTDTQYF
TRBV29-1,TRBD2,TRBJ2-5,CSVRLAGRETQYF
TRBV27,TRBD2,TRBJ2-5,CASSLVGSGQETQYF
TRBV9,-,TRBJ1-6,CASSVEGLNSPLHF
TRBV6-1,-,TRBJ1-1,CASSSGNTEAFF
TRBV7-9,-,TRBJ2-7,CASSLEQISSYEQYF
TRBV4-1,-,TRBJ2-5,CASSQDEGIQETQYF
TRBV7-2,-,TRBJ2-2,CASSLNMGGAWTGELFF
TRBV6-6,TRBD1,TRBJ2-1,CATGTGRAWEQFF
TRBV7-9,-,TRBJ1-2,CASSPTDNYGYTF
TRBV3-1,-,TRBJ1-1,CASSPRQTNTEAFF
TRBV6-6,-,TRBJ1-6,CASSPQGFDNSPLHF
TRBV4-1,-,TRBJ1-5,CASSPHAKDSNQPQHF
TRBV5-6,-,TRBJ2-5,CASSLPTGTQYF
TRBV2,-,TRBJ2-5,CASSDRYQETQYF
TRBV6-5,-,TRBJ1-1,CASSYNRGTEAFF
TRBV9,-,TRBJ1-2,CASSGGVTAGYTF
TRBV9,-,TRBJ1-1,CASSVGGATEAFF